This T cell receptor beta chain was sequenced in a study of circulating and synovial CD4+ cells in juvenile arthritis. Note on this clone: Antigen unknown.

Whole-study results and caveats: Circulating pathogenic-like lymphocytes shared a substantially higher fraction of CDR3 sequences with synovium than bulk blood.

Only in-frame clones appear in the TCRdb table, and some are missing; sequencing was by immunoSEQ multiplex PCR. The data hold just over 35,000 clones, with around 95% observed a single time. The sequence was obtained from a human donor with juvenile idiopathic arthritis. Sequencing was performed on CD4+ T cells from blood.

Here the CDR3 reads CASSLENSGGATDTQYF. As DNA, the CDR3 is TGCGCCAGCAGCTTGGAGAATAGCGGGGGGGCCACAGATACGCAGTATTTT. This rearrangement joins TRBV5-1 to TRBJ2-3; 11 positions match TRBD2. Germline V gives CDR1 SGHRS, CDR2 YFSETQ. The CDR3 spans 17 residues. V was pared by 0 bases and J by 2 bases, with 5 bases of the junction left unmatched.